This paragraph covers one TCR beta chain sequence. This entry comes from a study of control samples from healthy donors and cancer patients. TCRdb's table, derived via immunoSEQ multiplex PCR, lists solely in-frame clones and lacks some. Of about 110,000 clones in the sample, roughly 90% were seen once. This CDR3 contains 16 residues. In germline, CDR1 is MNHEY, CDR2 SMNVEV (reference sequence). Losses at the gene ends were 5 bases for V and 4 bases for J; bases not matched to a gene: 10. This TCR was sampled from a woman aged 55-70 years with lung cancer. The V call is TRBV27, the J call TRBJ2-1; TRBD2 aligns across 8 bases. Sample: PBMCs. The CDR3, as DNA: TGTGCCAGCAGTCCAAAGCCGGGACTAGATTACAATGAGCAGTTCTTC. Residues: CASSPKPGLDYNEQFF.